This is a list of T cell receptor beta chains from one sample in a study of cytomegalovirus exposure and HLA in healthy donors. Only in-frame clones appear in the TCRdb table, and some are missing; sequencing was by immunoSEQ multiplex PCR. In the table there are just under 65,000 clones, around 80% of which are singletons. The sequenced material came from PBMCs. These receptors were taken from a woman aged 30 to 39 in good health and CMV-seronegative. Each CDR3 is given with its conserved first and last residue. The D gene is left open where the match is weak. For some rows the clone size is stated as once, few or many, or as a class when expanded; others skip it.

>TRBJ2-7|TRBV30|-|-
TGTGCCTGGAGTTCGAGCTCCTACGAGCAGTACTTC
CAWSSSSYEQYF
>TRBJ1-1|TRBV2|-|-
TGTGCCAGCAGCGCAGAAGGCGGACAGAACACTGAAGCTTTCTTT
CASSAEGGQNTEAFF
>TRBJ1-6|TRBV10-1|-|-
TGCGCCAGCAGTCCCTCAGTAGCGGGGCCCCTCCACTTT
CASSPSVAGPLHF
>TRBJ1-2|TRBV7-9|-|-
TGTGCCAGCAGCTCGGACAGTAGGGGCTACACCTTC
CASSSDSRGYTF
>TRBJ2-7|TRBV9|-|TRBD1
TGTGCCAGCAGCGTAGGGTGGGACAGCCCCTACGAGCAGTACTTC
CASSVGWDSPYEQYF
>TRBJ1-3|TRBV30|-|-
TGTGCCTGGAGTAGCGGATACTCTGGAAACACCATATATTTT
CAWSSGYSGNTIYF
>TRBJ2-1|TRBV2|-|TRBD1
TGTGCCAGCAGTCCGGGACAGTTGCACAATGAGCAGTTCTTC
CASSPGQLHNEQFF
>TRBJ1-5|TRBV30|few|-
TGTGCCTGGAGTCTGGCTGGCAATCAGCCCCAGCATTTT
CAWSLAGNQPQHF
>TRBJ2-7|TRBV28|-|TRBD2
TGTGCCAGCAGCCTAAGTAGTAGCGGGGGGCGGGGAGAGCAGTACTTC
CASSLSSSGGRGEQYF
>TRBJ1-5|TRBV1|once|-
TGCACCAGCAGCCACCATCGACAGTATAGCAATCAGCCCCAGCATTTT
CTSSHHRQYSNQPQHF
>TRBJ2-1|TRBV7-9|-|TRBD1
TGTGCCAGCAGCACCGACAGGGGGACCAATGAGCAGTTCTTC
CASSTDRGTNEQFF
>TRBJ1-5|TRBV13|-|-
TGTGCCAGCAGCCCACCGGGGAGTAATCAGCCCCAGCATTTT
CASSPPGSNQPQHF
>TRBJ1-2|TRBV29-1|few|TRBD1
TGCAGCGTTGAAGACGAACACAGGGGCACTAACTATGGCTACACCTTC
CSVEDEHRGTNYGYTF
>TRBJ2-1|TRBV5-4|-|TRBD1
TGTGCCAGCAGCGCGACAGGGGCCCTCTCCTACAATGAGCAGTTCTTC
CASSATGALSYNEQFF
>TRBJ1-2|TRBV6-1|-|TRBD1
TGTGCCAGCAGTGAAAAGTGGAGACAGGGGACAGCCTATGGCTACACCTTC
CASSEKWRQGTAYGYTF
>TRBJ1-1|TRBV27|-|TRBD1
TGTGCCAGCAGTTACTCAGCAGGGGGCGAAGCTTTCTTT
CASSYSAGGEAFF